This TCR beta chain was captured in a study of regulatory T cells in long-lasting Graves disease. This clonotype has more than one count but fewer than ten. One end of the junction is discordant with germline, which a read error may explain. The TCR beta library used iRepertoire HTBI primers with Arm-PCR amplification of CDR3. TCRdb processed the multiplex PCR reads anew with MiXCR; each CDR3 protein has one entry. The profile shows approximately 350,000 distinct CDR3 sequences, approximately 16% of them singletons. Indicated time point: newly diagnosed GD, antithyroid drugs for less than 3 months. PBMCs were the source of the RNA used for TCR sequencing. This CDR3 contains 18 residues. CDR1 is MGHRA and CDR2 is YSYEKL in the germline V gene. The sample also formed part of further work on T cells in Graves' hyperthyroidism and ophthalmopathy.

The chain has TRBV4-1 and TRBJ2-2, with D possibly being TRBD2 (7 bases). Material: peripheral blood mononuclear cells (PBMCs), obtained at new diagnosis, from a patient treated with antithyroid drugs. The receptor was derived from a man between 40 and 49 years old with Graves disease. The CDR3 here is CAGSQGTGGRLNTGELFF. As DNA, the CDR3 is TGCGCCGGCAGCCAAGGCACGGGGGGCCGTTTGAACACCGGGGAGCTGTTTTTT.